The source of this T cell receptor beta chain is a study of metastatic and nonmetastatic thyroid tumors. Prior to thyroid surgery, none of the patients had received any treatment. Germline V lookup: CDR1 DFQATT, CDR2 SNEGSKA (reference sequence). The CDR3 is made up of 13 amino acids. V was shortened by 6 bases and J by 5 bases, with 14 bases between the two germline ends. Authors' processing steps: It was from CDR3 differences across clinicopathological groups that a distant-metastasis classifier for papillary thyroid cancer was built. Using MiXCR, TCRdb re-called clones from the PCR reads. TCRdb, rather than the study authors, made the V and J calls. The sample has 6,000 or so clones, approximately 30% seen once.

This receptor was obtained from a female donor with papillary thyroid cancer or a benign thyroid nodule (not recorded which). Some clones in this sample may be carry-over from other donors' samples. Specimen: adjacent normal tissue. The chain carries TRBV20-1 and TRBJ2-1; D unresolved. The chain's CDR3 is CSAPDPYNNEQFF. CDR3 DNA: TGCAGTGCACCGGACCCCTACAACAATGAGCAGTTCTTC.